The 2 T cell receptor beta chains below come from one sample, sequenced in a study of post-analysis software for immune sequencing data. Points from the study as a whole: In patients, about 5 TRBV segments were more frequent than in controls, with TRBV5-6, TRBV5-1 and TRBV20-1 among them.

TCR beta cDNA libraries included unique molecular identifiers. TCRdb reprocessed the PCR reads via MiXCR and lists one record per CDR3 protein. The sample yields fewer than 550,000 distinct CDR3 sequences, roughly 34% seen once. For these receptors, no antigen is known. What was sequenced was blood. These receptors were obtained from a girl under 18 with multiple sclerosis.

This clonotype turned up a few times. V gene TRBV4-1 combines with J gene TRBJ2-3, with 15 bases matching TRBD2. The CDR3 spans 17 residues. From germline, CDR1 is MGHRA and CDR2 YSYEKL. Trimming removed 1 base from V and 7 bases from J; junction bases left unmatched: 6. The CDR3 coding sequence is TGCGCCAGCAGCCAAGTGGGGGGACTAGCGGGGGGATATACGCAGTATTTT. As protein: CASSQVGGLAGGYTQYF.

A few counts support this clonotype. The chain employs TRBV20-1 and TRBJ2-3, with 9 bases that match TRBD1. V was clipped by 4 bases and J by 3 bases; unmatched bases: 5. The CDR3 spans 14 residues. Germline assignment: CDR1 DFQATT and CDR2 SNEGSKA (reference sequence). The CDR3 sequence is CSAKTGGETDTQYF. The DNA of the CDR3 is TGCAGTGCTAAAACAGGGGGCGAAACAGATACGCAGTATTTT.